The source of this T cell receptor beta chain is a study of vaccination and CD4 T cells after COVID-19. Study information: Vaccinees got either two BNT162b2 doses or two mRNA-1273 doses. Overlapping spike pools from SARS-CoV-2 and HCoV-NL63, HCoV-OC43 and HCoV-229E served as culture stimuli.

This CDR3 has 15 residues. The germline gives CDR1 DFQATT, CDR2 SNEGSKA (reference sequence). The V and J ends lost 0 bases and 2 bases respectively, with 11 bases between them. With the Oncomine TCR Beta short-read assay, DNA from cultured CD4+ T cells was sequenced. TCRdb passed the PCR reads through MiXCR, listing each CDR3 protein once. This sample yields 10,000 to 12,000 distinct CDR3 sequences, of which over 60% are seen a single time; around 9.2% belongs to the top ten. Study results and limitations: Spike mono-reactivity was found in 304 of the 307 vaccine-specific clones identified in convalescent patients. Among convalescent patients, a median about 83% of reactive clones emerged only after vaccination.

The treatment: roughly 10-day PBMC culture with coronavirus spike peptide pools or control peptides (ViraFEST assay). Note on this clonotype: The antigen is unknown.

This clonotype originated in a human donor who had recovered from COVID-19. The material sequenced was CD4+ T cells from blood, cultured in vitro. The rearrangement joins TRBV20-1 to TRBJ1-5; D unclear. The CDR3 protein is CSAREVGSGNQPQHF. Here the CDR3 DNA reads TGCAGTGCTAGAGAGGTGGGCAGTGGCAATCAGCCCCAGCATTTT.